What follows is one T cell receptor beta chain and its context. This specimen comes from a study of technical replicates of blood from several donors. TCRdb keeps only in-frame clones here, not all; method: immunoSEQ multiplex PCR. This sample has over 65,000 clones, with around 97% found just once. The germline V gene encodes CDR1 SEHNR and CDR2 FQNEAQ (reference sequence). The V end lost 3 bases, the J end lost 0 bases, and 14 bases lay between the germline ends. This CDR3 contains 17 residues. The clonotype comes from a human donor in good health. The rearrangement uses TRBV7-9 and TRBJ2-2; unclear D gene. The specimen sequenced was T cells isolated from PBMCs. CDR3 sequence (DNA): TGTGCCAGCAGCTTGGTCCAAAGCCGGTCGAACACCGGGGAGCTGTTTTTT. Residues: CASSLVQSRSNTGELFF.